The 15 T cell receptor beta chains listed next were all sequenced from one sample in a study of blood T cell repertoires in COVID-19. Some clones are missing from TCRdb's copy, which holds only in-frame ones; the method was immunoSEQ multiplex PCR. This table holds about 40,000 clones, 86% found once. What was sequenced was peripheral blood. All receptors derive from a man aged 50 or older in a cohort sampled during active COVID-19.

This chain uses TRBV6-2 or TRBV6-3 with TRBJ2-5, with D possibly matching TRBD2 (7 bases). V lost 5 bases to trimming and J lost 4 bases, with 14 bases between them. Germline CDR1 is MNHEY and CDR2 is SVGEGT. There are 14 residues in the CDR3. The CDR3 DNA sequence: TGTGCCAGCAGTAGGGGGGGGGCCCCAGAGACCCAGTACTTC. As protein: CASSRGGAPETQYF.

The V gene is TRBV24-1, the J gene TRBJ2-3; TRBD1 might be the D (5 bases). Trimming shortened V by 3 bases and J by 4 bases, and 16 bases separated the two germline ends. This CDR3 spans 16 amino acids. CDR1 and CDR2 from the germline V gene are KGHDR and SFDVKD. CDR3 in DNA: TGTGCCACCAGTGATGCCGACAGCCCTGACTCAGATACGCAGTATTTT. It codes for CATSDADSPDSDTQYF.

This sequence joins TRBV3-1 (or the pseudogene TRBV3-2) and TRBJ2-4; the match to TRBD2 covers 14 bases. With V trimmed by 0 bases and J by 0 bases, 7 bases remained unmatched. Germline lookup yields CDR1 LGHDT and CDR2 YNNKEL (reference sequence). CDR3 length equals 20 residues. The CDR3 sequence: CASSQDRLAGGRVAKNIQYF. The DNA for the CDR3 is TGTGCCAGCAGCCAAGACAGACTAGCGGGAGGGAGGGTAGCCAAAAACATTCAGTACTTC.

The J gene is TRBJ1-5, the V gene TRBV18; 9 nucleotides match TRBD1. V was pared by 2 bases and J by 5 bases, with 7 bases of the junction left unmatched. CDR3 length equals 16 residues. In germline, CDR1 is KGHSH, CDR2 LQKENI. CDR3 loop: CASSPSGTGKHQPQHF. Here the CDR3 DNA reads TGTGCCAGCTCACCATCGGGGACAGGGAAGCATCAGCCCCAGCATTTT.

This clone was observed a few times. CDR3 residues: CATTLPSPSASLNYGYTF. In DNA form, the CDR3 reads TGTGCCACTACCCTACCTTCCCCCAGCGCCAGCTTAAACTATGGCTACACCTTC. The chain links TRBV7-9 to TRBJ1-2; no definite D call. The CDR3 extends over 18 amino acids. Germline CDR1 and CDR2: SEHNR and FQNEAQ (reference sequence). V was shortened by 10 bases and J by 2 bases, with 29 bases between the two germline ends.

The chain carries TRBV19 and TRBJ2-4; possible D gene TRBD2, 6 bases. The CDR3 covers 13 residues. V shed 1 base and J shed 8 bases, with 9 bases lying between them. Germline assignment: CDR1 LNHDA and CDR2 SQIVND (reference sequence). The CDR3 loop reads CASSIAREDIQYF. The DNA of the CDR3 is TGTGCCAGTAGTATAGCCAGGGAGGACATTCAGTACTTC. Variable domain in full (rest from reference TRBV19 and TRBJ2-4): DGGITQSPKYLFRKEGQNVTLSCEQNLNHDAMYWYRQDPGQGLRLIYYSQIVNDFQKGDIAEGYSVSREKKESFPLTVTSAQKNPTAFYLCASSIAREDIQYFGAGTRLSVL.

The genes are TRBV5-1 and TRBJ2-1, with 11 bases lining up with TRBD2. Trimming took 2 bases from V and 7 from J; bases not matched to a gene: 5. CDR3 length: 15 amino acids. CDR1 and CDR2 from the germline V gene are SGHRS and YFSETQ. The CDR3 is CASSLLAGARNEQFF. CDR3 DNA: TGCGCCAGCAGCTTACTAGCGGGAGCGAGGAATGAGCAGTTCTTC.

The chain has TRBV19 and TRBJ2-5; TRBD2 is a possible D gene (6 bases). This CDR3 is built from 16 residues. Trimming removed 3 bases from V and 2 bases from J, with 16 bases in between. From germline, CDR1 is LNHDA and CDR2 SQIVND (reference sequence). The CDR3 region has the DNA TGTGCCAGTAGTATTGGAGGAGGAGGGCCACAAGAGACCCAGTACTTC. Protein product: CASSIGGGGPQETQYF.

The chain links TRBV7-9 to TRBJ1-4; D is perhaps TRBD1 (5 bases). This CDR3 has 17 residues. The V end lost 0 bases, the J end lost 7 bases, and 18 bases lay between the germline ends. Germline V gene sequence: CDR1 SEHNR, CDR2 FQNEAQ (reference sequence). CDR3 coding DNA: TGTGCCAGCAGCTTAGCAGCACAAGGGGCAATAAGTGAAAAACTGTTTTTT. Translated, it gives CASSLAAQGAISEKLFF.

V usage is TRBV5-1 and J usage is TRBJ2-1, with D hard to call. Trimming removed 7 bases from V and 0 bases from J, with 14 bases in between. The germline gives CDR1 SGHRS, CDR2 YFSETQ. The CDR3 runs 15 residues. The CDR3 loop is CASLPAPSSYNEQFF. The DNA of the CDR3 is TGCGCCAGCCTCCCGGCACCTAGCTCCTACAATGAGCAGTTCTTC.

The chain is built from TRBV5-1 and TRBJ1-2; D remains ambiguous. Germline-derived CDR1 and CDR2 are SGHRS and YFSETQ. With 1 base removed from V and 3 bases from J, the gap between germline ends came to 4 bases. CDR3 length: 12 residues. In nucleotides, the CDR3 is TGCGCCAGCAGCTTGACAGACTATGGCTACACCTTC. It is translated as CASSLTDYGYTF.

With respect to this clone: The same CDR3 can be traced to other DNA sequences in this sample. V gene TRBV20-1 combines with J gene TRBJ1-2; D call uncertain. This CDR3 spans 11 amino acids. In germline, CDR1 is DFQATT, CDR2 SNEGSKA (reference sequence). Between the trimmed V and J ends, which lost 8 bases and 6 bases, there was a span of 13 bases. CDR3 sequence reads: CSPREGNGYTF. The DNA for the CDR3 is TGCAGTCCCCGGGAGGGAAATGGCTACACCTTC.

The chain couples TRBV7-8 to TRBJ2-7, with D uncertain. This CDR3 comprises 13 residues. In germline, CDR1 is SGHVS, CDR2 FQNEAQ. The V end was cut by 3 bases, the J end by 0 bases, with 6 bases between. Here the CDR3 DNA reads TGTGCCAGCAGCTTCAGACTCTCCTACGAGCAGTACGTC. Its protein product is CASSFRLSYEQYV.

The CDR3 DNA reads TGTGCCTGGAGTTGGGGCGGCAACTCCTACGAGCAGTACGTC. Its protein is CAWSWGGNSYEQYV. The chain employs TRBV30 and TRBJ2-7; TRBD1 might be the D (5 bases). V was pared by 2 bases and J by 0 bases, with 11 bases between. The length of the CDR3 is 14 residues. Germline V CDR1 and CDR2: GTSNPN, SVGIG (reference sequence).

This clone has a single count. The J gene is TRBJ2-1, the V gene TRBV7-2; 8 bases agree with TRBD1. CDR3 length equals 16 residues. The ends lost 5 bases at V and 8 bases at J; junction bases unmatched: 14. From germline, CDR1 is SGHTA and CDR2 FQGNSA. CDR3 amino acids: CASSPFRDRSADEQFF. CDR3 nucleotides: TGTGCCAGCAGCCCATTCCGGGACAGGTCCGCCGATGAGCAGTTCTTC. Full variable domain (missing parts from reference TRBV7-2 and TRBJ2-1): GAGVSQSPSNKVTEKGKDVELRCDPISGHTALYWYRQSLGQGLEFLIYFQGNSAPDKSGLPSDRFSAERTGGSVSTLTIQRTQQEDSAVYLCASSPFRDRSADEQFFGPGTRLTVL.